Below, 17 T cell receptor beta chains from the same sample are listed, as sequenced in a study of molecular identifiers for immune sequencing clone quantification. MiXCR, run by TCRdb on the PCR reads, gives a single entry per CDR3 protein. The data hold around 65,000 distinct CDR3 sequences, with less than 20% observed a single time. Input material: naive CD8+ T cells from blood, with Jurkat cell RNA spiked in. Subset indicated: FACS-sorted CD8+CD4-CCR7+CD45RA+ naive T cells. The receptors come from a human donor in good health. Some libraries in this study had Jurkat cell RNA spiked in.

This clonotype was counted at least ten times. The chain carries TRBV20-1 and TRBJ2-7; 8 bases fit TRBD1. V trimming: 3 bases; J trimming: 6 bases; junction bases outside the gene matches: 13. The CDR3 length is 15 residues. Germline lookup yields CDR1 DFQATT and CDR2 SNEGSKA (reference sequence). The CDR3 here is CSASPRDRTSLEQYF. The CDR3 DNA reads TGCAGTGCTAGCCCACGGGACAGGACCAGTCTCGAGCAGTACTTC.

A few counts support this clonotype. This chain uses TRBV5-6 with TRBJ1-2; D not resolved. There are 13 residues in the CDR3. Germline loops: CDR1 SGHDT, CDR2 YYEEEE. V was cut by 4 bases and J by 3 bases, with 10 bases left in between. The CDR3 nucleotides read TGTGCCAGCAGCCAGAAGTTTGACTATGGCTACACCTTC. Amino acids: CASSQKFDYGYTF.

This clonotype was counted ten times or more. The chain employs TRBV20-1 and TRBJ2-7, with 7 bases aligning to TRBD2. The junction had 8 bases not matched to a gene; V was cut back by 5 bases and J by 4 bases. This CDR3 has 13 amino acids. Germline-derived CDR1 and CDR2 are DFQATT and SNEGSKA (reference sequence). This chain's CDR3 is CSAVASGAYEQYF. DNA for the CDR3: TGCAGTGCTGTGGCTAGCGGAGCATACGAGCAGTACTTC.

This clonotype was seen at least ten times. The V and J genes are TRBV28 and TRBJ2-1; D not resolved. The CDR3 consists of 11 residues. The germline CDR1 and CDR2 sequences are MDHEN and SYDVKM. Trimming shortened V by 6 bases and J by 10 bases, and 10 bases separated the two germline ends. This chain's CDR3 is CASSSVSEQFF. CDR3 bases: TGTGCCAGCAGCTCTGTGAGCGAGCAGTTCTTC.

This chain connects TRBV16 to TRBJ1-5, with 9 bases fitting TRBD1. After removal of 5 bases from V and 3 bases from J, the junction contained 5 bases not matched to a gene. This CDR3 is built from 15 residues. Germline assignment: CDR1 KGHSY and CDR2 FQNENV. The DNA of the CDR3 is TGTGCCAGCAGCAAGACAGGGGGTACCAATCAGCCCCAGCATTTT. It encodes CASSKTGGTNQPQHF.

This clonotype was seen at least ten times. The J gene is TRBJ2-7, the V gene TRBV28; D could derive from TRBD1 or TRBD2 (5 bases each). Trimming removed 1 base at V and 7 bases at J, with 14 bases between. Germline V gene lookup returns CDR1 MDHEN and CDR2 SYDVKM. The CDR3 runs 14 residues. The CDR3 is CASSLSGTGVEQYF. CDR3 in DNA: TGTGCCAGCAGTTTATCCGGGACGGGTGTTGAGCAGTACTTC.

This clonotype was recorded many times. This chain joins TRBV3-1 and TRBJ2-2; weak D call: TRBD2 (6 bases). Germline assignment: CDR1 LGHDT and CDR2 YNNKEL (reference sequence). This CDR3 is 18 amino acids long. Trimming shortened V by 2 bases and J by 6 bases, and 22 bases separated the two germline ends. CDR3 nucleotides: TGTGCCAGCAGCCAACCAATTCTCCGGGACTGGACGGCCGGGGAGCTGTTTTTT. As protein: CASSQPILRDWTAGELFF.

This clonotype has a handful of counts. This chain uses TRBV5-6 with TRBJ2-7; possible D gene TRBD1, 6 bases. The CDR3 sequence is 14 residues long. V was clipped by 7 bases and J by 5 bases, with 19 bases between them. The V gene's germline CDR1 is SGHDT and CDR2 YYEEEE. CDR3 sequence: CASSRQGLLHEQYF. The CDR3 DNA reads TGTGCCAGCTCCCGCCAGGGGCTACTCCACGAGCAGTACTTC.

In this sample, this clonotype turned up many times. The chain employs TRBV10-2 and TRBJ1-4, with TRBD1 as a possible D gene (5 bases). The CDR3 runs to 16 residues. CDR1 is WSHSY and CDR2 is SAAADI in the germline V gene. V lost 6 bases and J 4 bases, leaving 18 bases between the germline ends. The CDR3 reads CASSARDQASNEKLFF. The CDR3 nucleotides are TGCGCCAGCAGCGCAAGGGACCAAGCCAGTAATGAAAAACTGTTTTTT.

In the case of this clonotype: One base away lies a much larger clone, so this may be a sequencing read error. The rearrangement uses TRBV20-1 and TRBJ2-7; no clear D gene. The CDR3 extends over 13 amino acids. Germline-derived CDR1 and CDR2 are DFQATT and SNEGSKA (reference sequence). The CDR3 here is CSARGADSYEQCF. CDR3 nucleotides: TGCAGTGCTAGAGGGGCAGACTCCTACGAGCAGTGCTTC.

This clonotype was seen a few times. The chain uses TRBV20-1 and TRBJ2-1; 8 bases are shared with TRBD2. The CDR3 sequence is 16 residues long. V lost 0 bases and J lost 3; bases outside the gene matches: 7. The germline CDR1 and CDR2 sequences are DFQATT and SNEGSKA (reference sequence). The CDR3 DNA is TGCAGTGCTAGAGACTTTCTACTAGCGGACTACAATGAGCAGTTCTTC. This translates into CSARDFLLADYNEQFF.

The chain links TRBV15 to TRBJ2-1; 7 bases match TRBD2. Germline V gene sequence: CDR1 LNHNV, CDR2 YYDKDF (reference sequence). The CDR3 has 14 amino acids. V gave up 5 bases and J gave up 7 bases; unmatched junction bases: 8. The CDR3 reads CATSGGGRENEQFF. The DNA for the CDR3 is TGTGCCACCAGCGGTGGAGGGAGGGAAAATGAGCAGTTCTTC.

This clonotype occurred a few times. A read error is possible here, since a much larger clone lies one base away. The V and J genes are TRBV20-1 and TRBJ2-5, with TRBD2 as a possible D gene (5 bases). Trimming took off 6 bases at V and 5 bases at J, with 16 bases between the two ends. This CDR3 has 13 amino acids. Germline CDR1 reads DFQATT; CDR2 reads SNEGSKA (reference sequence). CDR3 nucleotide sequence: TGCAGTGCAAGGACCCATGGGGAGGAGACCCAGTACTTC. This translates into CSARTHGEETQYF.

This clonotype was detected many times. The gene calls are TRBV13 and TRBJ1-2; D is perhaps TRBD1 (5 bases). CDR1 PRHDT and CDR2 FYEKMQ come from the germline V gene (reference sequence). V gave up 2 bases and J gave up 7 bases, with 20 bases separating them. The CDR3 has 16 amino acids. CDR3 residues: CASSLYRDSKPPGYTF. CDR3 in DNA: TGTGCCAGCAGCTTATATCGGGACTCAAAGCCCCCTGGCTACACCTTC.

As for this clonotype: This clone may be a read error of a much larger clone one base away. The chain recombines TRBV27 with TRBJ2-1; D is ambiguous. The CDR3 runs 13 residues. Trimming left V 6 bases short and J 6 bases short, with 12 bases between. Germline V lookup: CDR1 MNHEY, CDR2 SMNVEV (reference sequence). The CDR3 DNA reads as TGTGCCAGCAGCTCCTCAAGATGCAATGAGCAGTTCTTC. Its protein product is CASSSSRCNEQFF.

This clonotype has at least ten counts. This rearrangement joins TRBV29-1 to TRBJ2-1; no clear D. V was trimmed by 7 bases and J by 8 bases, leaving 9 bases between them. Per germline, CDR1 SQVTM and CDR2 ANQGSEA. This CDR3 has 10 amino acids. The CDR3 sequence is CSAIGDEQFF. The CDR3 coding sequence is TGCAGCGCCATTGGCGATGAGCAGTTCTTC.

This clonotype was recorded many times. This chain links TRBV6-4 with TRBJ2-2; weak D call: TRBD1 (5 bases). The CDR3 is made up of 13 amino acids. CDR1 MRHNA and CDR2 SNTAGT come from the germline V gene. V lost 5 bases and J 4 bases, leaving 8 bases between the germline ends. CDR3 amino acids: CASSKGSTGELFF. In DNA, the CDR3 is TGTGCCAGCAGTAAGGGGTCCACCGGGGAGCTGTTTTTT.